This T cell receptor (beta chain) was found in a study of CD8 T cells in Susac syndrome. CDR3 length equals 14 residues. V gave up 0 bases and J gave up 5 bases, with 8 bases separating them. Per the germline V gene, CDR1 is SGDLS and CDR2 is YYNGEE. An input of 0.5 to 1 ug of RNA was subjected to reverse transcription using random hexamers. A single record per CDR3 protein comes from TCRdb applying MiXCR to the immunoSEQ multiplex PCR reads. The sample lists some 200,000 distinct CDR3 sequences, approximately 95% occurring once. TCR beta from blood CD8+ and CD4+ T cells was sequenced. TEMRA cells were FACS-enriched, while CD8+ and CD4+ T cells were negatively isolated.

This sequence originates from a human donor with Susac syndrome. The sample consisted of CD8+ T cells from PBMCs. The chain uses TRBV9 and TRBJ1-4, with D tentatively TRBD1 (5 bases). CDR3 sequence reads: CASSVGGDNEKLFF. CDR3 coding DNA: TGTGCCAGCAGCGTAGGGGGCGACAATGAAAAACTGTTTTTT. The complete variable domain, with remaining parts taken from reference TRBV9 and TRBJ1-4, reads DSGVTQTPKHLITATGQRVTLRCSPRSGDLSVYWYQQSLDQGLQFLIQYYNGEERAKGNILERFSAQQFPDLHSELNLSSLELGDSALYFCASSVGGDNEKLFFGSGTQLSVL.